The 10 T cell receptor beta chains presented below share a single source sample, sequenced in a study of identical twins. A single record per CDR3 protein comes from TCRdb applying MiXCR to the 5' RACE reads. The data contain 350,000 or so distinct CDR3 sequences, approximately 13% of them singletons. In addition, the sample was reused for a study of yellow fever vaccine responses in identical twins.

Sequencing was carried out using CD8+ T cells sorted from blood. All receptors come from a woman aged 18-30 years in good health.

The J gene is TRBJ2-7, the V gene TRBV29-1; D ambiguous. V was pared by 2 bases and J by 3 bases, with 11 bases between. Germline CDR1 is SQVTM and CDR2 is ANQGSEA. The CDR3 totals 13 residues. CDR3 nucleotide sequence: TGCAGCGTTGAAACAGAGCTGTACTACGAGCAGTACTTC. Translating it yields CSVETELYYEQYF.

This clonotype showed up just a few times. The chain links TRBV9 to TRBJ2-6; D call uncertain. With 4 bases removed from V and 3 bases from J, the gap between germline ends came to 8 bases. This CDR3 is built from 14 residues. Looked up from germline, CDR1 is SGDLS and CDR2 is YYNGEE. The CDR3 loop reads CASSSTGGANVLTF. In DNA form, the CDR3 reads TGTGCCAGCAGCTCCACCGGTGGGGCCAACGTCCTGACTTTC. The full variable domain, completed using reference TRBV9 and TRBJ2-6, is DSGVTQTPKHLITATGQRVTLRCSPRSGDLSVYWYQQSLDQGLQFLIQYYNGEERAKGNILERFSAQQFPDLHSELNLSSLELGDSALYFCASSSTGGANVLTFGAGSRLTVL.

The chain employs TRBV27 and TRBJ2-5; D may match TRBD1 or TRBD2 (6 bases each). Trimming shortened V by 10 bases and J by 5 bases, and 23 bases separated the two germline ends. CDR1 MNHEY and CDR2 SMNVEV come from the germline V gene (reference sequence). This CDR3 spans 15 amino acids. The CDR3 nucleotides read TGTGCCACCGCCCCAAGGGGCAGGGGAGGCGAGACCCAGTACTTC. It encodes CATAPRGRGGETQYF.

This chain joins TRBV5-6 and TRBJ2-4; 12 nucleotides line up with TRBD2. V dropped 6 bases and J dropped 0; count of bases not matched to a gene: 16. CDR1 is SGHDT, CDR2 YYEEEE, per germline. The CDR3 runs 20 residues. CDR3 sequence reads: CASTLPGVASGGVAKNIQYF. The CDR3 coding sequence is TGTGCCAGCACCCTGCCGGGGGTTGCTAGCGGGGGGGTAGCCAAAAACATTCAGTACTTC.

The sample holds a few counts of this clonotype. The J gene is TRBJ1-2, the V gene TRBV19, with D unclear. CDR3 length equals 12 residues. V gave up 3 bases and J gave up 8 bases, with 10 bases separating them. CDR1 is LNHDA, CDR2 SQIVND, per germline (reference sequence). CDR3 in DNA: TGTGCCAGTAGTATGGGCAGCTCGGGCTACACCTTC. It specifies CASSMGSSGYTF.

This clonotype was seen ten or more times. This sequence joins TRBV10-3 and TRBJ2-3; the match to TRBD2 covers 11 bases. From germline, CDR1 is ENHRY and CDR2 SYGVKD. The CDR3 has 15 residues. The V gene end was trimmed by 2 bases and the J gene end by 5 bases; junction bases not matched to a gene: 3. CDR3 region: CAISESLAGGDTQYF. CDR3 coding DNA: TGTGCCATCAGTGAGAGTCTAGCGGGAGGAGATACGCAGTATTTT.

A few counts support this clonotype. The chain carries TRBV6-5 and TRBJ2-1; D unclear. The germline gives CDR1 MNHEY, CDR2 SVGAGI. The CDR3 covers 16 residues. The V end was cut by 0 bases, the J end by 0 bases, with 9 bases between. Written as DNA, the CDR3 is TGTGCCAGCAGTTACTCGAGGAGCGCCTCCTACAATGAGCAGTTCTTC. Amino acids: CASSYSRSASYNEQFF.

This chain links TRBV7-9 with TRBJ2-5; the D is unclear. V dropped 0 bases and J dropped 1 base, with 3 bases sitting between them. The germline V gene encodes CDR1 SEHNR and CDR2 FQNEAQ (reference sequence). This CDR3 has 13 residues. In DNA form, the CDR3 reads TGTGCCAGCAGCTTAGCCCCCCAAGAGACCCAGTACTTC. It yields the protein CASSLAPQETQYF.

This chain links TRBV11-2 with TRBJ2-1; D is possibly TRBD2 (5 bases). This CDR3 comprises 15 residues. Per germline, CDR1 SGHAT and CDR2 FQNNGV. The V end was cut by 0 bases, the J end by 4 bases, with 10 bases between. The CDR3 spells CASSLDPGGYNEQFF. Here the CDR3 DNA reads TGTGCCAGCAGCTTAGATCCTGGAGGATACAATGAGCAGTTCTTC.

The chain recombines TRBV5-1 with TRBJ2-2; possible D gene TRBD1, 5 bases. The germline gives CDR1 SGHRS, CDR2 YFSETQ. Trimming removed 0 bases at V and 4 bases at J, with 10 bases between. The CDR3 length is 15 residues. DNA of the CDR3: TGCGCCAGCAGCTTGGGACAGACAGCCACCGGGGAGCTGTTTTTT. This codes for CASSLGQTATGELFF.